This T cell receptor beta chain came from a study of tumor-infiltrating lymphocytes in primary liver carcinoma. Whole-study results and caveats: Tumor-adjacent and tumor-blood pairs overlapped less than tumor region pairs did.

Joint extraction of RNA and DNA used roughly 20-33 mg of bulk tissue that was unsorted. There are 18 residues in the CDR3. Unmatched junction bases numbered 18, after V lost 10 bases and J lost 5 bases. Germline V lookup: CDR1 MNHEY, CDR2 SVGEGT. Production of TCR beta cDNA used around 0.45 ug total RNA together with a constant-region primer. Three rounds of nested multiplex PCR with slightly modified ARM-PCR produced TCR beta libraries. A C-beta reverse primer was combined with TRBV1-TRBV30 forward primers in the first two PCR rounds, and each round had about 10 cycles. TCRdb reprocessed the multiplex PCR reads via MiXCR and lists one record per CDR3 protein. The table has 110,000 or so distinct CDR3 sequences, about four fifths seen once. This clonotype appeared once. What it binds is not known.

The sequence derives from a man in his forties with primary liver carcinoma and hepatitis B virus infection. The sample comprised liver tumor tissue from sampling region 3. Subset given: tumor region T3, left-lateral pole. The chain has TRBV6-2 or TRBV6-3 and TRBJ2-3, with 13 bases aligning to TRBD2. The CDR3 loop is CANSPLSVGLAGLDTQYF. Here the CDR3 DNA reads TGTGCCAACAGCCCCCTATCCGTGGGACTAGCGGGATTAGATACGCAGTATTTT.